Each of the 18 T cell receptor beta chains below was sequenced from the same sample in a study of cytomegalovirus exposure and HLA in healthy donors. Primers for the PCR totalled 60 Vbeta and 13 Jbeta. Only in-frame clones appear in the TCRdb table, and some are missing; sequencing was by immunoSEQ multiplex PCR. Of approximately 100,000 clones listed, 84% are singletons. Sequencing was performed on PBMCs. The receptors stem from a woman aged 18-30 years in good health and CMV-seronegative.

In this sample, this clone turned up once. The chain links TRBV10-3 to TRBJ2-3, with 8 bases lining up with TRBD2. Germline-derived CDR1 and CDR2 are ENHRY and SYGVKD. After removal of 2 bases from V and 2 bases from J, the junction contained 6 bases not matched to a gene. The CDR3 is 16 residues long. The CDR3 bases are TGTGCCATCAGTGAGCCCGGACTAGCAATCACAGATACGCAGTATTTT. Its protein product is CAISEPGLAITDTQYF.

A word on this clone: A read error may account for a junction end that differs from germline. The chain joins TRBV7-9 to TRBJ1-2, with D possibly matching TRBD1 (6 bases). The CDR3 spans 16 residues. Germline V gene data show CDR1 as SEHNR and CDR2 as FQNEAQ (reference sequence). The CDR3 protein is CSSSLATGMLNYGYTF. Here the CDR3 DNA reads TGTTCCAGCAGCTTAGCTACAGGGATGTTAAACTATGGCTACACCTTC. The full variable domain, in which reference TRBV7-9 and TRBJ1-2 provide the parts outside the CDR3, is DTGVSQNPRHKITKRGQNVTFRCDPISEHNRLYWYRQTLGQGPEFLTYFQNEAQLEKSRLLSDRFSAERPKGSFSTLEIQRTEQGDSAMYLCSSSLATGMLNYGYTFGSGTRLTVV.

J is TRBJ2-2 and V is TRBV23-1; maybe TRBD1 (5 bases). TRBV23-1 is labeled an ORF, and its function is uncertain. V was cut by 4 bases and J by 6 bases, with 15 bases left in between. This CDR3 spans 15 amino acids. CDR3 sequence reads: CASSPPRVGAGELFF. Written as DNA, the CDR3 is TGCGCCAGCAGTCCACCCAGGGTAGGGGCCGGGGAGCTGTTTTTT.

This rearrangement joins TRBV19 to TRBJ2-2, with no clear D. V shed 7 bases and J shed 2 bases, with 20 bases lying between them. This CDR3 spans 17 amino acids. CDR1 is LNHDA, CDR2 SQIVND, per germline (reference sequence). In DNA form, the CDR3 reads TGTGCCAGTAAAGAGGCCGACTGGTTTCGTAACACCGGGGAGCTGTTTTTT. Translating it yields CASKEADWFRNTGELFF.

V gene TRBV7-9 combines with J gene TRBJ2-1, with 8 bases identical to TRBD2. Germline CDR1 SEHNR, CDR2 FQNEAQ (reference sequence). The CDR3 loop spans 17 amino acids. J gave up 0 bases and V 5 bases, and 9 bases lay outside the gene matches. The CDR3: CASSTSAGGTSYNEQFF. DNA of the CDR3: TGTGCCAGCAGCACTAGCGCGGGGGGTACCTCCTACAATGAGCAGTTCTTC.

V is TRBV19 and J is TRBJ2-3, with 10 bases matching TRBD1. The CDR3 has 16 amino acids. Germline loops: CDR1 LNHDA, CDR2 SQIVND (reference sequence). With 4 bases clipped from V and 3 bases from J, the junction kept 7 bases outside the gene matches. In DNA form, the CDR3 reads TGTGCCAGTAGTACCTCTGACAGGGGGCCGACAGATACGCAGTATTTT. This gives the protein CASSTSDRGPTDTQYF. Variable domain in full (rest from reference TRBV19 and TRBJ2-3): DGGITQSPKYLFRKEGQNVTLSCEQNLNHDAMYWYRQDPGQGLRLIYYSQIVNDFQKGDIAEGYSVSREKKESFPLTVTSAQKNPTAFYLCASSTSDRGPTDTQYFGPGTRLTVL.

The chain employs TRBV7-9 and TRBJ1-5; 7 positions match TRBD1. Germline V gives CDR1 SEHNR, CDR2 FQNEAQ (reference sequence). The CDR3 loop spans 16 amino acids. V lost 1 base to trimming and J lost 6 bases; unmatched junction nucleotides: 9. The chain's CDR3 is CASSLEEGAHSQPQHF. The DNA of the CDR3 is TGTGCCAGCAGCTTAGAGGAGGGGGCGCATAGTCAGCCCCAGCATTTT.

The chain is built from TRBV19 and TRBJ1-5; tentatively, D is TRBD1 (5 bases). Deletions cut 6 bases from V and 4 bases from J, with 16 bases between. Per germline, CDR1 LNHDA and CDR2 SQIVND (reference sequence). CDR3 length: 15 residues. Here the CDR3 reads CASSLIGRENQPQHF. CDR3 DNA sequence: TGTGCCAGTAGCCTTATAGGCAGGGAAAATCAGCCCCAGCATTTT.

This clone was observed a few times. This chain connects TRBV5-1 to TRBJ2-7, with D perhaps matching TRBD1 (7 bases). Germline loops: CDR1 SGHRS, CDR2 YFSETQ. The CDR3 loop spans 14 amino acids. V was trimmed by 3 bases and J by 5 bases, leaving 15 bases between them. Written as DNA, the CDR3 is TGCGCCAGCAGCTCAGGGGGGAGACCCGACGAGCAGTACTTC. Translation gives CASSSGGRPDEQYF. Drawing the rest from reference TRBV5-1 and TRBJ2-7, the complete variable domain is KAGVTQTPRYLIKTRGQQVTLSCSPISGHRSVSWYQQTPGQGLQFLFEYFSETQRNKGNFPGRFSGRQFSNSRSEMNVSTLELGDSALYLCASSSGGRPDEQYFGPGTRLTVT.

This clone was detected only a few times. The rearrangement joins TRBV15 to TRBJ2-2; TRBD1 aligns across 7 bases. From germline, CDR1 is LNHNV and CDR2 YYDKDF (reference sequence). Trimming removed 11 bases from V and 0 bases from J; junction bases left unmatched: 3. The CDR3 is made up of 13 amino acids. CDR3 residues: CAVGTANTGELFF. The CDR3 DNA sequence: TGTGCCGTCGGGACAGCGAACACCGGGGAGCTGTTTTTT. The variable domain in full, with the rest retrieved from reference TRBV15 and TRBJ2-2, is DAMVIQNPRYQVTQFGKPVTLSCSQTLNHNVMYWYQQKSSQAPKLLFHYYDKDFNNEADTPDNFQSRRPNTSFCFLDIRSPGLGDTAMYLCAVGTANTGELFFGEGSRLTVL.

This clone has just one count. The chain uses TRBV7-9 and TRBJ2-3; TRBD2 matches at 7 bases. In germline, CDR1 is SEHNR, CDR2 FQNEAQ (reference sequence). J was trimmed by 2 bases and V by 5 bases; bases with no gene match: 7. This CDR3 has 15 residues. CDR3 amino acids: CASSLTGGHTDTQYF. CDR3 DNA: TGTGCCAGCAGCCTAACGGGAGGCCACACAGATACGCAGTATTTT.

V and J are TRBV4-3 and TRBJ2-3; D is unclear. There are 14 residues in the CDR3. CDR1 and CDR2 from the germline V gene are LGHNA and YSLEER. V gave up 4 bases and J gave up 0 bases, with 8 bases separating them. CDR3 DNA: TGCGCCAGCAGCCCGTTGCGGAGCACAGATACGCAGTATTTT. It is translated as CASSPLRSTDTQYF.

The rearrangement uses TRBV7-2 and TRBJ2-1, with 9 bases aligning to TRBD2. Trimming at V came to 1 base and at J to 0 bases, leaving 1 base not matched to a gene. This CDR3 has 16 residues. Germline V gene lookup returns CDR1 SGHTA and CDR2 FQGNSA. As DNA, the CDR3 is TGTGCCAGCAGCTTAGGTAGCGGGAGCTCCTACAATGAGCAGTTCTTC. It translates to CASSLGSGSSYNEQFF.

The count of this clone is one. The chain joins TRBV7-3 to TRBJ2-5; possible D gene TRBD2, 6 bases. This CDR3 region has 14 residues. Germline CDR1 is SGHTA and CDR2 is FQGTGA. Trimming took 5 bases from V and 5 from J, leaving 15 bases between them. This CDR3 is CASSPGASEETQYF. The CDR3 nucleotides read TGTGCCAGCAGCCCCGGGGCTAGCGAGGAGACCCAGTACTTC.

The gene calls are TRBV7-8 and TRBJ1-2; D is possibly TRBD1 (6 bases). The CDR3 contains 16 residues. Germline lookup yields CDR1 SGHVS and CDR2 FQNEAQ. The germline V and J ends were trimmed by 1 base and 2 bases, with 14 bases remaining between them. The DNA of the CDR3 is TGTGCCAGCAGCTTAGAACACGGGGACACAAACTATGGCTACACCTTC. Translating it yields CASSLEHGDTNYGYTF.

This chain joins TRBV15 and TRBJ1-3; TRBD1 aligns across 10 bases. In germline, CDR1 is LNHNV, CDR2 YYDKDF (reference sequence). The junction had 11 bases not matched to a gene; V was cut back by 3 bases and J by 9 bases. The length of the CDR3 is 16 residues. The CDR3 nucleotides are TGTGCCACCAGCAGCGGGCGGGACAGGGGTTTAGCCACCATATATTTT. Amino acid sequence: CATSSGRDRGLATIYF.

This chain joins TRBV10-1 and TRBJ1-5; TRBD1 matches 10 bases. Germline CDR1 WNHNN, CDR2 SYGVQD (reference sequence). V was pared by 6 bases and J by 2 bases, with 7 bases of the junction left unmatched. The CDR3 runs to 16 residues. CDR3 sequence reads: CASRGGTGEGNQPQHF. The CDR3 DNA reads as TGCGCCAGCAGGGGGGGGACAGGGGAGGGCAATCAGCCCCAGCATTTT.

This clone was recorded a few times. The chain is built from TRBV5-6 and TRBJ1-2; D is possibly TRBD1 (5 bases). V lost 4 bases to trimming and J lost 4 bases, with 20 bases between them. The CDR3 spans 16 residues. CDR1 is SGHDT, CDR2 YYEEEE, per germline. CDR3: CASSTRDRTHLYGYTF. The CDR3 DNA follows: TGTGCCAGCAGCACCCGAGACAGAACCCATCTCTATGGCTACACCTTC.